This T cell receptor (beta chain) was profiled in a study of blood T cell repertoires in COVID-19. Study-level information: Samples came from the United States, Italy and Spain, spanning acute and convalescent COVID-19. Sample material is recorded as cDNA or gDNA derived from T cells, B-cell-depleted T cells, or PBMCs.

In the original workflow: For nucleated cells, counts were estimated from reference gene primer amplification. TCRdb's copy holds only in-frame clones and misses some; the assay was immunoSEQ multiplex PCR. V and J calls plus clone size are reproduced from that table; the DNA served to infer D and trimming. Among about 70,000 clones, approximately 90% were seen once, and the ten largest hold 8.5%. Deletions cut 0 bases from V and 2 bases from J, with 14 bases between. CDR3 length: 16 amino acids. Germline CDR1 and CDR2: SGHVS and FNYEAQ. The genes are TRBV7-6 and TRBJ2-7; the D gene is possibly TRBD2 (6 bases). What was sequenced was peripheral blood. The sequence came from a human donor in a cohort sampled during active COVID-19. CDR3 sequence: CASSLAVGGVTYEQYF. CDR3 bases: TGTGCCAGCAGCTTAGCTGTCGGGGGAGTGACCTACGAGCAGTACTTC.